Below, 11 T cell receptor beta chains from the same sample are listed, as sequenced in a study of Ad26.COV2.S vaccination and SARS-CoV-2 variants. Libraries were prepared by immunoSEQ multiplex PCR; TCRdb keeps only in-frame clonotypes and omits some of them. This sample has about 450,000 clones; roughly 87% occur once, and the top ten carry approximately 2.5%. Treatment indicated: roughly 19 received Ad26.COV2.S at low or high dose, single or two shots; five or six received placebo; per-sample allocation not given. On day 63 after the first injection, vaccine and placebo recipients gave samples. Sequenced here: peripheral blood, sampled in a trial of Ad26.COV2.S vaccine versus placebo. These receptor sequences come from a person aged 18 to 59 who received the Ad26.COV2.S COVID-19 vaccine or a placebo.

V gene TRBV6-1 combines with J gene TRBJ2-4; D ambiguous. The ends were cut back, 3 bases at V and 7 bases at J, with 7 bases in the middle. The CDR3 has 12 amino acids. Germline CDR1 reads MNHNS; CDR2 reads SASEGT. The CDR3 nucleotides read TGTGCCAGCAGTGACCTCACCAACATTCAGTACTTC. It encodes CASSDLTNIQYF.

The sample holds many counts of this clone. This chain joins TRBV6-6 and TRBJ2-1; no definite D call. The CDR3 is 16 amino acids. The V end lost 0 bases, the J end lost 0 bases, and 9 bases lay between the germline ends. Germline V lookup: CDR1 MNHNY, CDR2 SVGAGI (reference sequence). The chain's CDR3 is CASSYSQVFSYNEQFF. The CDR3 DNA reads TGTGCCAGCAGTTACTCTCAGGTCTTCTCCTACAATGAGCAGTTCTTC.

J is TRBJ1-1 and V is TRBV6-6; D remains ambiguous. The V gene's germline CDR1 is MNHNY and CDR2 SVGAGI (reference sequence). Trimming stripped 5 bases from V and 4 bases from J, with 17 bases between. The CDR3 length is 15 residues. The chain's CDR3 is CASSGRTSLGTEAFF. DNA for the CDR3: TGTGCCAGCAGTGGAAGGACTTCTTTGGGCACTGAAGCTTTCTTT.

V and J are TRBV25-1 and TRBJ2-3; weak D call: TRBD1 (6 bases). Trimming cost V 3 bases and J 2 bases, with 18 bases left between them. Germline V gives CDR1 MGHDK, CDR2 SYGVNS. The CDR3 sequence is 17 residues long. CDR3 protein: CASSEFVDREPTDTQYF. The CDR3 nucleotides read TGTGCCAGCAGTGAGTTCGTGGACAGAGAGCCCACAGATACGCAGTATTTT.

This clone turned up a few times. Other DNA sequences in this sample translate to the same CDR3. The genes are TRBV7-3 and TRBJ1-2, with D possibly TRBD1 on 5 matching bases. Germline lookup yields CDR1 SGHTA and CDR2 FQGTGA. The length of the CDR3 is 13 residues. The V end lost 5 bases, the J end lost 2 bases, and 9 bases lay between the germline ends. CDR3 nucleotides: TGTGCCAGCAGCCCGGGGCGGAACTATGGCTACACCTTC. Its protein product is CASSPGRNYGYTF.

CDR3 protein: CASSGGRQGANTGELFF. The CDR3 region has the DNA TGTGCCAGCAGTGGGGGCCGACAGGGCGCCAACACCGGGGAGCTGTTTTTT. The chain employs TRBV5-4 and TRBJ2-2, with 7 bases lining up with TRBD1. The germline V gene has CDR1 SGHNT and CDR2 YYREEE (reference sequence). J was trimmed by 2 bases and V by 5 bases; bases with no gene match: 12. CDR3 length: 17 amino acids.

The chain carries TRBV9 and TRBJ1-2; TRBD1 is a possible D gene (5 bases). Trimming cost V 3 bases and J 3 bases, with 12 bases left between them. CDR1 is SGDLS, CDR2 YYNGEE, per germline. This CDR3 region has 14 residues. The CDR3 protein is CASSAGFQHYGYTF. The CDR3, as DNA: TGTGCCAGCAGCGCAGGGTTTCAACACTATGGCTACACCTTC.

Concerning this clone: Other nucleotide sequences in the sample specify the same CDR3. The CDR3 here is CASRSSGNTIYF. The CDR3 region has the DNA TGTGCCAGCAGGTCCTCTGGAAACACCATATATTTT. V is TRBV6-5 and J is TRBJ1-3, with D unclear. Trimming took off 6 bases at V and 0 bases at J, with 3 bases between the two ends. Germline lookup yields CDR1 MNHEY and CDR2 SVGAGI. The length of the CDR3 is 12 residues.

The rearrangement links TRBV5-1 to TRBJ1-1; no clear D gene. The length of the CDR3 is 15 residues. Germline CDR1 SGHRS, CDR2 YFSETQ. The ends were cut back, 5 bases at V and 3 bases at J, with 17 bases in the middle. The CDR3 DNA reads TGCGCCAGCAGTTATCGGGCAGGAGCATACACTGAAGCTTTCTTT. Its translation: CASSYRAGAYTEAFF.

V usage is TRBV11-2 and J usage is TRBJ2-7; maybe TRBD2 (6 bases). The CDR3 covers 13 residues. Germline lookup yields CDR1 SGHAT and CDR2 FQNNGV. The ends were cut back, 5 bases at V and 6 bases at J, with 14 bases in the middle. The CDR3, as DNA: TGTGCCAGCAGCCCTCCTTGGAGGGGCGAGCAGTACGTC. It yields the protein CASSPPWRGEQYV.

The CDR3 nucleotides are TGTGCCATCAGTGAGTCCCCGGGACAGGGAGGAAACGTC. Translated, it gives CAISESPGQGGNV. This chain uses TRBV10-3 with TRBJ2-7, with 9 bases fitting TRBD1. The CDR3 covers 13 residues. Germline V lookup: CDR1 ENHRY, CDR2 SYGVKD.